What follows are 23 T cell receptor beta chains derived from one specimen sequenced in a study of somatic mutations in cytotoxic T cells in rheumatoid arthritis. The data were produced by immunoSEQ multiplex PCR, yet TCRdb's version contains in-frame clones alone and is incomplete. The profile shows about 26,000 clones, over 80% of them singletons. Input material: CD8+ T cells sorted from blood. These receptors were obtained from a man between 45 and 60 years old in good health.

The table lists this clone with a count of one. The rearrangement joins TRBV5-6 to TRBJ1-2, with D perhaps TRBD1 (6 bases). V gave up 4 bases and J gave up 7 bases, with 20 bases separating them. Germline assignment: CDR1 SGHDT and CDR2 YYEEEE. This CDR3 region has 15 residues. DNA for the CDR3: TGTGCCAGCAGCCCGGAGGGGCAGGGGTTTAGTGGCTACACCTTC. This sequence encodes CASSPEGQGFSGYTF.

The chain carries TRBV14 and TRBJ2-7, with 10 bases fitting TRBD1. CDR1 SGHDN and CDR2 FVKESK come from the germline V gene. V dropped 0 bases and J dropped 4; count of bases not matched to a gene: 0. CDR3 size: 14 residues. The CDR3 DNA follows: TGTGCCAGCAGCCAAGAGGACAGGGGGTACGAGCAGTACTTC. It specifies CASSQEDRGYEQYF.

V usage is TRBV4-2 and J usage is TRBJ2-1; D is unclear. Trimming left V 1 base short and J 1 base short, with 8 bases between. CDR3 size: 15 residues. CDR1 is LGHNA, CDR2 YNFKEQ, per germline. In DNA, the CDR3 is TGTGCCAGCAGCCAAGTCGCTACTTCCTACAATGAGCAGTTCTTC. This encodes CASSQVATSYNEQFF.

CDR3 sequence: CAISEGGNEQFF. The CDR3 DNA reads as TGTGCCATCAGTGAGGGGGGCAATGAGCAGTTCTTC. The chain combines TRBV10-3 with TRBJ2-1, with D possibly being TRBD1 or TRBD2 (5 bases each). The CDR3 runs 12 residues. Germline V gene lookup returns CDR1 ENHRY and CDR2 SYGVKD. V dropped 2 bases and J dropped 6 bases, with 5 bases sitting between them.

This chain joins TRBV4-1 and TRBJ1-5, with 8 bases fitting TRBD1. The V gene end was trimmed by 1 base and the J gene end by 5 bases; junction bases not matched to a gene: 7. The CDR3 has 16 amino acids. Germline V gene lookup returns CDR1 MGHRA and CDR2 YSYEKL. The CDR3 reads CASSQVVGQGHQPQHF. The CDR3 nucleotides are TGCGCCAGCAGCCAAGTGGTTGGACAGGGCCATCAGCCCCAGCATTTT.

The chain uses TRBV27 and TRBJ2-7; 8 bases line up with TRBD2. Trimming cost V 5 bases and J 4 bases; bases outside gene matches: 22. CDR3 length equals 19 residues. Germline V gene lookup returns CDR1 MNHEY and CDR2 SMNVEV (reference sequence). The CDR3 here is CASSRPTSAGVRGGYEQYF. The CDR3 nucleotides read TGTGCCAGCAGTAGACCGACTAGCGCCGGAGTTCGCGGAGGATACGAGCAGTACTTC.

J is TRBJ2-1 and V is TRBV9, with a weak D call TRBD2 (6 bases). Germline values: CDR1 SGDLS, CDR2 YYNGEE. Trimming left V 0 bases short and J 0 bases short, with 7 bases between. This CDR3 spans 15 amino acids. CDR3 residues: CASSVGGGSYNEQFF. CDR3 nucleotides: TGTGCCAGCAGCGTAGGGGGAGGCTCCTACAATGAGCAGTTCTTC.

The rearrangement uses TRBV6-1 and TRBJ2-3, with D perhaps matching TRBD2 (5 bases). V was shortened by 1 base and J by 4 bases, with 12 bases between the two germline ends. Germline CDR1 is MNHNS and CDR2 is SASEGT. The CDR3 has 15 residues. CDR3 in amino acids: CASSEVSGRPDTQYF. CDR3 in DNA: TGTGCCAGCAGTGAAGTAAGTGGGAGACCAGATACGCAGTATTTT.

This rearrangement joins TRBV4-1 to TRBJ2-7; weak D call: TRBD2 (6 bases). V lost 3 bases and J 2 bases, leaving 11 bases between the germline ends. Germline V lookup: CDR1 MGHRA, CDR2 YSYEKL. This CDR3 comprises 14 residues. The CDR3 nucleotides are TGCGCCAGCAGCCACGTTAGCGGTACCTACGAGCAGTACTTC. Its translation: CASSHVSGTYEQYF.

The gene calls are TRBV9 and TRBJ2-1; unclear D gene. Germline-derived CDR1 and CDR2 are SGDLS and YYNGEE. The V gene lost 4 bases and the J gene lost 0 bases, with 11 bases spanning the gap. The CDR3 length is 15 residues. The CDR3 spells CASSPLQSSYNEQFF. CDR3 sequence (DNA): TGTGCCAGCAGCCCCCTCCAAAGCTCCTACAATGAGCAGTTCTTC.

The chain combines TRBV19 with TRBJ1-1, with TRBD1 matching 8 bases. CDR3 size: 15 residues. After removal of 6 bases from V and 0 bases from J, the junction contained 6 bases not matched to a gene. In germline, CDR1 is LNHDA, CDR2 SQIVND (reference sequence). CDR3: CASRLTRGLNTEAFF. In DNA form, the CDR3 reads TGTGCCAGTAGACTTACCAGGGGGCTGAACACTGAAGCTTTCTTT.

The chain has TRBV2 and TRBJ1-5, with D hard to call. Germline V gene sequence: CDR1 SNHLY, CDR2 FYNNEI. V lost 3 bases to trimming and J lost 0 bases, with 15 bases between them. This CDR3 spans 17 amino acids. CDR3 protein: CASSDSASRYSNQPQHF. For the CDR3, the DNA is TGTGCCAGCAGTGACTCGGCCTCTCGCTATAGCAATCAGCCCCAGCATTTT.

This chain links TRBV11-2 with TRBJ2-7; 8 bases map to TRBD2. This CDR3 is 16 amino acids long. Trimming at V came to 6 bases and at J to 7 bases, leaving 17 bases not matched to a gene. CDR1 SGHAT and CDR2 FQNNGV come from the germline V gene. The CDR3 region has the DNA TGTGCCAGCAGTCCCGGGGACTGGCGGGAGGCGGGAGAGCAGTACTTC. This gives the protein CASSPGDWREAGEQYF.

The chain recombines TRBV30 with TRBJ2-1; no clear D gene. Deletions cut 0 bases from V and 12 bases from J, with 15 bases between. Germline V lookup: CDR1 GTSNPN, CDR2 SVGIG (reference sequence). The CDR3 has 13 amino acids. The CDR3 DNA reads as TGTGCCTGGAGTGTAGCCTCCTCGGAAGGGCAGTTCTTC. This encodes CAWSVASSEGQFF.

The gene calls are TRBV11-2 and TRBJ2-4; 9 nucleotides match TRBD2. Germline assignment: CDR1 SGHAT and CDR2 FQNNGV. The junction had 11 bases not matched to a gene; V was cut back by 4 bases and J by 7 bases. The CDR3 totals 16 residues. CDR3 bases: TGTGCCAGCAGCTCCGGTGTAGGACTAGCGACGAACATTCAGTACTTC. Protein product: CASSSGVGLATNIQYF.

The gene calls are TRBV5-6 and TRBJ2-7; the D call may be TRBD1 or TRBD2 (5 bases each). CDR1 and CDR2 from the germline V gene are SGHDT and YYEEEE. This CDR3 is built from 13 residues. V lost 4 bases and J 2 bases, leaving 10 bases between the germline ends. CDR3 sequence reads: CASSLGTTYEQYF. The CDR3 DNA reads TGTGCCAGCAGCCTTGGGACGACCTACGAGCAGTACTTC. Full variable domain (remainder filled in from reference TRBV5-6 and TRBJ2-7): DAGVTQSPTHLIKTRGQQVTLRCSPKSGHDTVSWYQQALGQGPQFIFQYYEEEERQRGNFPDRFSGHQFPNYSSELNVNALLLGDSALYLCASSLGTTYEQYFGPGTRLTVT.

This chain connects TRBV13 to TRBJ2-3, with 7 bases identical to TRBD1. Trimming at V came to 5 bases and at J to 3 bases, leaving 14 bases not matched to a gene. From germline, CDR1 is PRHDT and CDR2 FYEKMQ (reference sequence). There are 17 residues in the CDR3. The CDR3 coding sequence is TGTGCCAGCAGCCCACGGGGCTTGGGACAGCATACAGATACGCAGTATTTT. As protein: CASSPRGLGQHTDTQYF.

V gene TRBV19 combines with J gene TRBJ1-2; D remains ambiguous. V was shortened by 5 bases and J by 4 bases, with 11 bases between the two germline ends. The CDR3 is made up of 13 amino acids. Germline assignment: CDR1 LNHDA and CDR2 SQIVND (reference sequence). CDR3 residues: CASSPQNLYGYTF. CDR3 bases: TGTGCCAGTAGTCCCCAGAACCTCTATGGCTACACCTTC. Complete variable domain (other parts from reference TRBV19 and TRBJ1-2): DGGITQSPKYLFRKEGQNVTLSCEQNLNHDAMYWYRQDPGQGLRLIYYSQIVNDFQKGDIAEGYSVSREKKESFPLTVTSAQKNPTAFYLCASSPQNLYGYTFGSGTRLTVV.

The chain has TRBV7-2 and TRBJ1-1, with D perhaps TRBD1 (6 bases). Germline V lookup: CDR1 SGHTA, CDR2 FQGNSA. CDR3 length: 12 amino acids. The V gene lost 6 bases and the J gene lost 7 bases, with 12 bases spanning the gap. In DNA, the CDR3 is TGTGCCAGCAGGGGGGGGACAATTGAAGCTTTCTTT. It yields the protein CASRGGTIEAFF.

The V gene is TRBV7-9, the J gene TRBJ2-1, with D hard to call. CDR1 and CDR2 from the germline V gene are SEHNR and FQNEAQ (reference sequence). The CDR3 has 12 amino acids. V lost 1 base and J lost 15, with 13 bases in between. Here the CDR3 DNA reads TGTGCCAGCAGCTTAGAGAATAGAAAGCGGTTCTTC. This translates into CASSLENRKRFF. The full variable domain, in which reference TRBV7-9 and TRBJ2-1 provide the parts outside the CDR3, is DTGVSQNPRHKITKRGQNVTFRCDPISEHNRLYWYRQTLGQGPEFLTYFQNEAQLEKSRLLSDRFSAERPKGSFSTLEIQRTEQGDSAMYLCASSLENRKRFFGPGTRLTVL.

This clone appeared a single time. The chain uses TRBV11-2 and TRBJ2-7, with 8 bases matching TRBD2. The germline V gene encodes CDR1 SGHAT and CDR2 FQNNGV. The CDR3 runs 14 residues. V shed 1 base and J 5 bases; nucleotides not matched to a gene: 4. CDR3 residues: CASSLGGLVNEQYF. CDR3 DNA sequence: TGTGCCAGCAGCTTAGGGGGACTAGTGAACGAGCAGTACTTC.

The chain has TRBV23-1 and TRBJ2-7; no clear D gene. TRBV23-1 is classed as an ORF, of uncertain function. This CDR3 has 12 residues. Deletions cut 5 bases from V and 3 bases from J, with 8 bases between. As DNA, the CDR3 is TGCGCCAGCAGTGCTTCTCTCTACGAGCAGTACTTC. The encoded protein is CASSASLYEQYF.

The chain uses TRBV7-6 and TRBJ2-3, with TRBD1 matching over 7 bases. The CDR3 runs 15 residues. V was pared by 1 base and J by 2 bases, with 3 bases of the junction left unmatched. Germline V gives CDR1 SGHVS, CDR2 FNYEAQ. Written as DNA, the CDR3 is TGTGCCAGCAGCTTAGGGACAGGACCCACAGATACGCAGTATTTT. Its protein product is CASSLGTGPTDTQYF.